Listed here is a single T cell receptor (beta chain). Vbeta (60) and Jbeta (13) primers were used in the PCR. Libraries were prepared by immunoSEQ multiplex PCR; TCRdb keeps only in-frame clonotypes and omits some of them. The table has 180,000 or so clones, around 75% seen once. The data are from a study of cytomegalovirus exposure and HLA in healthy donors. V was clipped by 4 bases and J by 2 bases, with 5 bases between them. The germline V gene has CDR1 SGDLS and CDR2 YYNGEE. The CDR3 length is 12 residues. V and J are TRBV9 and TRBJ2-3; no definite D call. This TCR came from a woman aged 40 to 50 in good health and CMV-seropositive. The sample consisted of PBMCs. The CDR3 is CASSLNTDTQYF. The CDR3 nucleotides are TGTGCCAGCAGCTTAAACACAGATACGCAGTATTTT.